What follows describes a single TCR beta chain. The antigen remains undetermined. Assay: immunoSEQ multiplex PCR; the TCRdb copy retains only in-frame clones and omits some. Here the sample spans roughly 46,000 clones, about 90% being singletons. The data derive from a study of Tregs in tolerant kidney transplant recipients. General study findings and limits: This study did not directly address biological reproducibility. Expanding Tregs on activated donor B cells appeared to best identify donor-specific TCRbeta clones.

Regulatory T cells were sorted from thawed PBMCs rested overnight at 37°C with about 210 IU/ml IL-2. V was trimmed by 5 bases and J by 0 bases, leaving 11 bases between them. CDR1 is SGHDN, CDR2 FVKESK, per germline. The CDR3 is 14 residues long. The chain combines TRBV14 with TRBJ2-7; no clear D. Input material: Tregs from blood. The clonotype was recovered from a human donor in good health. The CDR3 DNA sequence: TGTGCCAGCAGCGTAGACTCTACCTCCTACGAGCAGTACTTC. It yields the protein CASSVDSTSYEQYF.